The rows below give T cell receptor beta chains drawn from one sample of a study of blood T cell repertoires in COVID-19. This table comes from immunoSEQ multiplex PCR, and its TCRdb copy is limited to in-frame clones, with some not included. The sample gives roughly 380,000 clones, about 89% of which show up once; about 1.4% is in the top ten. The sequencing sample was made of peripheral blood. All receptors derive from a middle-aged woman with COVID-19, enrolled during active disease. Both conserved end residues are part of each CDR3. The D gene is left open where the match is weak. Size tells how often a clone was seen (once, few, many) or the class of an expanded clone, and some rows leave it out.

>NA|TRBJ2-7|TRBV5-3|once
CARSGPGLSSYEQYF
TGTGCCAGAAGCGGCCCGGGTCTTAGCTCCTACGAGCAGTACTTC
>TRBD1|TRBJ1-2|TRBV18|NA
CASRPGQADSSYGYTF
TGTGCCAGCCGACCGGGACAGGCGGATTCGTCCTATGGCTACACCTTC
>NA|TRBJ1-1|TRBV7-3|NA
CASSHGVNTEAFF
TGTGCCAGCAGCCACGGGGTAAACACTGAAGCTTTCTTT
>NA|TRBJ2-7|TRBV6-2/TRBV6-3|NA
CASSYQGYEQYF
TGTGCCAGCAGTTACCAGGGCTACGAGCAGTACTTC
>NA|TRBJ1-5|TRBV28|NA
CASLQGQGVIGKPQHF
TGTGCCAGCCTTCAGGGACAAGGCGTTATTGGGAAGCCCCAGCATTTT
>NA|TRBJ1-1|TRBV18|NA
CASLTVLNTEAFF
TGTGCCAGCCTCACAGTTCTGAACACTGAAGCTTTCTTT
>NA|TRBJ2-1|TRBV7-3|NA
CASSPLPRSYNEQFF
TGTGCCAGCAGCCCCCTACCCCGCTCCTACAATGAGCAGTTCTTC
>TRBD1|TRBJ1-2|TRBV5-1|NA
CASSVDRRAGGASGLGFYGYTF
TGCGCCAGCAGCGTAGATCGTCGAGCAGGGGGCGCGTCCGGACTTGGATTCTATGGCTACACCTTC
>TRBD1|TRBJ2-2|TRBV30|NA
CAWLPGQGLTGELFF
TGTGCCTGGTTACCGGGACAGGGGTTGACCGGGGAGCTGTTTTTT
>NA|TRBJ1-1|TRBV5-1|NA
CASSFGTYKNTEAFF
TGCGCCAGCAGCTTTGGGACATATAAGAACACTGAAGCTTTCTTT
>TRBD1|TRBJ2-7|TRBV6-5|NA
CASSPGQGANEQYF
TGTGCCAGCAGCCCAGGACAGGGAGCGAACGAGCAGTACTTC
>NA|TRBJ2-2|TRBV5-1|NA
CASFRGVTGELFF
TGCGCCAGCTTCCGCGGGGTTACCGGGGAGCTGTTTTTT
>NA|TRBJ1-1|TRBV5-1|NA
CASSLASGFEGTNTEAFF
TGCGCCAGCAGCTTGGCCTCGGGTTTCGAAGGTACGAACACTGAAGCTTTCTTT
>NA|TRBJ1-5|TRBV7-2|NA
CASSLGNQPQHF
TGTGCCAGCAGCCTCGGGAATCAGCCCCAGCATTTT
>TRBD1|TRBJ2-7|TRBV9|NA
CASSVEWGTGEQYF
TGTGCCAGCAGCGTAGAATGGGGGACAGGCGAGCAGTACTTC
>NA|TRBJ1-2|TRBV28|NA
CATVYGNYGYTF
TGTGCCACCGTATACGGGAACTATGGCTACACCTTC
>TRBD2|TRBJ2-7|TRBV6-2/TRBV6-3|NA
CASSYSGLAGVSHEQYF
TGTGCCAGCAGTTACTCTGGACTAGCGGGAGTTAGTCACGAGCAGTACTTC
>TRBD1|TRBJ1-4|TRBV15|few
CATSREAGGYEKLFF
TGTGCCACCAGCAGAGAGGCAGGGGGCTATGAAAAACTGTTTTTT
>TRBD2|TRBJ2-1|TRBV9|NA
CASSVTGLVYEQFF
TGTGCCAGCAGCGTAACCGGACTAGTCTATGAGCAGTTCTTC
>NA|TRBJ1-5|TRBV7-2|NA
CASSLVPTNQPQHF
TGTGCCAGCAGCTTAGTTCCCACTAATCAGCCCCAGCATTTT
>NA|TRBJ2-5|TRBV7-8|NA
CASSLYQETQYF
TGTGCCAGCAGCCTCTACCAAGAGACCCAGTACTTC
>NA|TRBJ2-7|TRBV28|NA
CASRTGSHYYEQYF
TGTGCCAGCAGAACAGGGAGCCATTACTACGAGCAGTACTTC
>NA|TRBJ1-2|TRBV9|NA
CASSVGDMGYGYTF
TGTGCCAGCAGCGTGGGAGACATGGGCTATGGCTACACCTTC
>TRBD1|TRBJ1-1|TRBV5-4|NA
CASSGRQGTNTEAFF
TGTGCCAGCAGCGGACGACAGGGGACGAACACTGAAGCTTTCTTT
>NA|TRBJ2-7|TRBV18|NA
CASSPTDYEQYF
TGTGCCAGCTCACCCACTGACTACGAGCAGTACTTC
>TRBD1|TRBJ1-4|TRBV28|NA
CASRPGTGYEKLFF
TGTGCCAGCAGACCCGGGACAGGGTATGAAAAACTGTTTTTT
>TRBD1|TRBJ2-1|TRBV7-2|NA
CASAGGQAGGNEQFF
TGTGCCAGCGCAGGGGGACAGGCTGGGGGCAATGAGCAGTTCTTC
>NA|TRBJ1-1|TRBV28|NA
CASSRAPGGAEAFF
TGTGCCAGCAGTCGGGCCCCGGGCGGGGCTGAAGCTTTCTTT
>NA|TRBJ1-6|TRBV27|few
CASSLARGWNSPLHF
TGTGCCAGCAGTTTGGCAAGGGGATGGAATTCACCCCTCCACTTT
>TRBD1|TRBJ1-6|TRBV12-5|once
CASGGTDNSPLHF
TGTGCTAGTGGGGGGACAGATAATTCACCCCTCCACTTT
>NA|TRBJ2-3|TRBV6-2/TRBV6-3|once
CASSYRLHYTQYF
TGTGCCAGCAGTTACCGACTTCATTATACGCAGTATTTT
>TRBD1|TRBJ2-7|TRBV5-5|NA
CASSLVGQASYEQYF
TGTGCCAGCAGCTTGGTAGGACAGGCCTCCTACGAGCAGTACTTC
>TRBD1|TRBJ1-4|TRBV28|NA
CASSFPGQGEKLFF
TGTGCCAGCAGTTTCCCGGGACAGGGGGAAAAACTGTTTTTT
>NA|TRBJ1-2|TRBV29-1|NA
CSVEGAGSMGYTF
TGCAGCGTTGAAGGCGCGGGTTCTATGGGCTACACCTTC
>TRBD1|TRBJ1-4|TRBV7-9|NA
CASSRGQGNEKLFF
TGTGCCAGCAGCAGGGGACAGGGTAATGAAAAACTGTTTTTT
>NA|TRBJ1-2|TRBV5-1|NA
CASSLEPPYGYTF
TGCGCCAGCAGCTTGGAGCCGCCCTATGGCTACACCTTC
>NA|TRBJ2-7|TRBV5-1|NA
CASSLEGQGLYEQYF
TGCGCCAGCAGCTTGGAGGGGCAGGGGTTGTACGAGCAGTACTTC
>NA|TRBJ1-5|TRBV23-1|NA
CASRPRGKGNQPQHF
TGCGCCAGCAGACCCAGGGGCAAGGGCAATCAGCCCCAGCATTTT
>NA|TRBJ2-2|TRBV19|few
CASRSGGAGGELFF
TGTGCCAGTAGATCGGGGGGCGCCGGCGGGGAGCTGTTTTTT
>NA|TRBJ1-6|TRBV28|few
CASSPDSPLNSPLHF
TGTGCCAGCAGTCCCGACAGCCCTCTTAATTCACCCCTCCACTTT
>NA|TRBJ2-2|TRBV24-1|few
CATSDSTENTGELFF
TGTGCCACCAGTGATTCGACAGAGAACACCGGGGAGCTGTTTTTT
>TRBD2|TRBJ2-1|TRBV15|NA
CATSRRLAGVRDEQFF
TGTGCCACCAGCAGACGACTAGCGGGAGTTAGGGATGAGCAGTTCTTC
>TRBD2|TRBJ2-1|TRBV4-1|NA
CASSQVLIGTSAGEQFF
TGCGCCAGCAGCCAAGTCCTTATCGGGACTAGCGCCGGTGAGCAGTTCTTC
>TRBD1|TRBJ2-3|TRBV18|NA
CASSLIGTATDTQYF
TGTGCCAGCTCACTTATCGGGACAGCCACAGATACGCAGTATTTT
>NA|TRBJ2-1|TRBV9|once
CASSVAADSSYNEQFF
TGTGCCAGCAGCGTAGCTGCCGATAGCTCCTACAATGAGCAGTTCTTC
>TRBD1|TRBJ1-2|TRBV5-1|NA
CASSLDTGGGYTF
TGCGCCAGCAGCTTGGACACAGGGGGAGGCTACACCTTC
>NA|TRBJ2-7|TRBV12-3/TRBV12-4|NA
CASSLALSEQYF
TGTGCCAGCAGTTTAGCGCTAAGCGAGCAGTACTTC
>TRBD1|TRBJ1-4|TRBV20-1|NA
CSAREQGSGKLFF
TGCAGTGCTCGTGAACAGGGGTCTGGAAAACTGTTTTTT
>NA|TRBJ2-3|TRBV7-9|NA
CASSWGLSTDTQYF
TGTGCCAGCAGCTGGGGACTGAGCACAGATACGCAGTATTTT
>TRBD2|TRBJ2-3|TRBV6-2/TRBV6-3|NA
CASSPLAGLGTDTQYF
TGTGCCAGCAGCCCACTAGCGGGGCTAGGCACAGATACGCAGTATTTT
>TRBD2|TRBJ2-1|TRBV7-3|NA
CASSLISGRNNEQFF
TGTGCCAGCAGCTTAATTAGCGGGAGGAACAATGAGCAGTTCTTC
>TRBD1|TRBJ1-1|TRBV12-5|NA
CASAPDRVNTEAFF
TGTGCTAGTGCCCCGGACAGGGTGAACACTGAAGCTTTCTTT
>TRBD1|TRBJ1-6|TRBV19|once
CASSSTGEGASPLHF
TGTGCCAGTAGTTCTACAGGAGAGGGGGCTTCACCCCTCCACTTT
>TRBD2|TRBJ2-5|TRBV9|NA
CASSPTPSGGARETQYF
TGTGCCAGCAGCCCTACCCCTAGCGGGGGGGCCAGAGAGACCCAGTACTTC
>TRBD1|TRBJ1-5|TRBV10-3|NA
CAIRRTGVDQPQHF
TGTGCCATCAGACGAACAGGGGTAGATCAGCCCCAGCATTTT
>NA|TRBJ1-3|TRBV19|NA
CASSIFRGLGSNTIYF
TGTGCCAGTAGTATTTTTCGGGGACTCGGGAGTAACACCATATATTTT
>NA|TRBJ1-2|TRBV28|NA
CASSLLSEGARGYTF
TGTGCCAGCAGTCTATTGAGTGAAGGGGCGAGGGGCTACACCTTC
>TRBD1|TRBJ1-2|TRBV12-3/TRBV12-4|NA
CASNLQGYYGYTF
TGTGCCAGCAATTTACAGGGGTACTATGGCTACACCTTC
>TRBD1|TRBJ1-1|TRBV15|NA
CATSSHRQGMAEAFF
TGTGCCACCAGCTCTCACCGACAGGGAATGGCTGAAGCTTTCTTT